The clone carrying this T cell receptor (beta chain) was seen more than once but under ten times. What it recognizes is unknown. The data were taken from a study of post-analysis software for immune sequencing data. Whole-study results and caveats: Batch-mates among the samples co-clustered strongly by F measure. Five or six TRBV segments appeared more often in patients than in controls, and TRBV5-6, TRBV5-1 and TRBV20-1 were among these. The study found significantly lower normalized Chao1 diversity in multiple sclerosis patients than in controls.

Losses at the gene ends were 4 bases for V and 5 bases for J; bases not matched to a gene: 14. The CDR3 has 17 amino acids. CDR1 is SQVTM, CDR2 ANQGSEA, per germline. The library was made from cDNA and included unique molecular identifiers. TCRdb called the PCR reads again in MiXCR, with one record for every CDR3 protein. The data hold a few hundred thousand distinct CDR3 sequences, with approximately 34% observed a single time. The chain has TRBV29-1 and TRBJ2-7; 13 nucleotides line up with TRBD2. The clonotype comes from a girl aged 2-17 years with multiple sclerosis. Input material: blood. CDR3 residues: CSVAVGSGTSGTDEQYF. The CDR3 DNA sequence: TGCAGCGTTGCGGTTGGTTCCGGGACTAGCGGGACCGACGAGCAGTACTTC.